Listed here are 14 T cell receptor beta chains from one sample, sequenced in a study of identical twins. One entry per CDR3 protein, called by TCRdb with MiXCR from the 5' RACE reads. The sample lists some 690,000 distinct CDR3 sequences; 21% were seen once. These records were also assigned to another study, of T cells expressing NK-cell markers.

Sequencing was performed on PBMCs. All receptors derive from a woman aged 18-29 years in good health.

This clonotype was recorded many times. The chain links TRBV20-1 to TRBJ2-7; 8 bases are a match to TRBD2. This CDR3 comprises 13 residues. Germline V lookup: CDR1 DFQATT, CDR2 SNEGSKA (reference sequence). V lost 1 base, J lost 3 bases, and 2 bases stayed unmatched. The CDR3 sequence is CSARAAGVYEQYF. CDR3 DNA sequence: TGCAGTGCTAGAGCAGCGGGAGTCTACGAGCAGTACTTC.

In this sample, this clonotype turned up a few times. This chain links TRBV10-3 with TRBJ2-3; 8 bases align to TRBD1. This CDR3 has 16 amino acids. Germline V gene data show CDR1 as ENHRY and CDR2 as SYGVKD. J lost 2 bases, V lost 3 bases, and 7 bases had no gene match. The CDR3 here is CAISDQGALYTDTQYF. CDR3 nucleotide sequence: TGTGCCATCAGTGACCAGGGGGCTCTGTACACAGATACGCAGTATTTT.

This clonotype appeared many times. This chain links TRBV7-8 with TRBJ1-4; D possibly corresponds to TRBD1 (6 bases). CDR3 length: 14 amino acids. Germline V gene data show CDR1 as SGHVS and CDR2 as FQNEAQ. Trimming pared 1 base from V and 3 bases from J, leaving 6 bases between. In DNA, the CDR3 is TGTGCCAGCAGCTTAGGGACAGCTAATGAAAAACTGTTTTTT. As protein: CASSLGTANEKLFF.

The table lists this clonotype with a few counts. The chain uses TRBV10-3 and TRBJ1-1; no definite D call. V lost 3 bases and J 1 base, leaving 9 bases between the germline ends. Per germline, CDR1 ENHRY and CDR2 SYGVKD. CDR3 length equals 14 residues. The chain's CDR3 is CAISDGPANTEAFF. CDR3 nucleotides: TGTGCCATCAGTGACGGGCCAGCGAACACTGAAGCTTTCTTT.

This rearrangement joins TRBV7-6 to TRBJ1-2; 7 bases are shared with TRBD1. Germline values: CDR1 SGHVS, CDR2 FNYEAQ. The CDR3 sequence is 16 residues long. The J segment lost 9 bases and the V segment lost 2 bases, leaving 15 bases of the junction unmatched. This CDR3 reads CASSLPRQGTPFSYTF. CDR3 nucleotides: TGTGCCAGCAGCTTACCAAGACAGGGAACTCCCTTTAGCTACACCTTC.

In its sample, this clonotype is medium-sized. This chain connects TRBV12-3 or TRBV12-4 to TRBJ1-2; TRBD1 matches at 7 bases. The V segment lost 6 bases and the J segment 7 bases; nucleotides outside the gene matches: 5. The CDR3 is made up of 12 amino acids. CDR3 amino acids: CASSPTGTGYTF. CDR3 in DNA: TGTGCCAGCAGCCCGACAGGGACTGGCTACACCTTC.

This clonotype showed up just a few times. The chain uses TRBV10-3 and TRBJ1-2; 9 bases are shared with TRBD1. The CDR3 is made up of 15 amino acids. Germline CDR1 reads ENHRY; CDR2 reads SYGVKD. After removal of 6 bases from V and 2 bases from J, the junction contained 7 bases not matched to a gene. CDR3 coding DNA: TGTGCCATCAGGTCCCGGACAGGGGAAAACTATGGCTACACCTTC. Its protein is CAIRSRTGENYGYTF.

Only one count was recorded for this clonotype. J is TRBJ2-5 and V is TRBV6-6; 8 bases match TRBD1. CDR3 size: 13 residues. The V gene end was trimmed by 6 bases and the J gene end by 4 bases; junction bases not matched to a gene: 4. Germline V lookup: CDR1 MNHNY, CDR2 SVGAGI (reference sequence). CDR3 coding DNA: TGTGCCAGCAGGACAGGGGATTTAGAGACCCAGTACTTC. It specifies CASRTGDLETQYF.

This clonotype was picked up many times. The rearrangement uses TRBV7-8 and TRBJ2-7; D is undetermined. V lost 7 bases, J lost 4 bases, and 14 bases lay in between. Germline-derived CDR1 and CDR2 are SGHVS and FQNEAQ. The CDR3 runs 13 residues. Here the CDR3 reads CASTEPFRYEQYF. In DNA, the CDR3 is TGTGCCAGCACCGAACCCTTTCGGTACGAGCAGTACTTC.

V gene TRBV4-3 combines with J gene TRBJ2-7; TRBD1 might be the D (6 bases). The CDR3 spans 15 residues. Per germline, CDR1 LGHNA and CDR2 YSLEER. Trimming took 1 base from V and 2 from J, leaving 12 bases between them. CDR3 nucleotide sequence: TGCGCCAGCAGCCAAGTGTCAGGGGATCCCTACGAGCAGTACTTC. Translating gives CASSQVSGDPYEQYF.

This clonotype was observed a handful of times. The gene calls are TRBV19 and TRBJ2-3; D remains unclear. V shed 6 bases and J shed 5 bases, with 21 bases lying between them. The length of the CDR3 is 16 residues. The germline CDR1 and CDR2 sequences are LNHDA and SQIVND (reference sequence). The CDR3 nucleotides read TGTGCCAGTAGCCCCGCGAGTGGTTGGGTAGGAGATACGCAGTATTTT. This sequence encodes CASSPASGWVGDTQYF.

The V gene is TRBV2, the J gene TRBJ2-7, with D maybe TRBD1 (6 bases). Germline V gene data show CDR1 as SNHLY and CDR2 as FYNNEI. The CDR3 extends over 14 amino acids. V was pared by 5 bases and J by 2 bases, with 13 bases between. CDR3 residues: CASSHGQNPYEQYF. In nucleotides, the CDR3 is TGTGCCAGCAGTCACGGACAGAATCCCTACGAGCAGTACTTC.

J is TRBJ2-6 and V is TRBV6-1, with 13 bases fitting TRBD2. The CDR3 spans 17 residues. V shed 7 bases, J shed 1 base, and the junction held 4 bases outside the gene matches. Germline CDR1 reads MNHNS; CDR2 reads SASEGT. The CDR3 nucleotides are TGTGCCAGCACCGGACTAGCGGGAGTGTCTGGGGCCAACGTCCTGACTTTC. This codes for CASTGLAGVSGANVLTF.

This clonotype was seen a handful of times. The genes are TRBV20-1 and TRBJ2-5; possibly TRBD2 for D (5 bases). The germline gives CDR1 DFQATT, CDR2 SNEGSKA (reference sequence). The germline V and J ends were trimmed by 0 bases and 7 bases, with 9 bases remaining between them. The CDR3 contains 12 residues. CDR3 sequence (DNA): TGCAGTGCTAGAGATCTAGCTTCGACCCAGTACTTC. This sequence encodes CSARDLASTQYF.